This T cell receptor (beta chain) emerged from a study of T cells expressing NK-cell markers. Study background: Sorted CD3+CD56-NKG2C+, CD3+CD56+NKG2C- and CD3+CD56+NKG2C+ T cells were the source of the TCR beta repertoires.

The CDR3 totals 11 residues. Germline V lookup: CDR1 DFQATT, CDR2 SNEGSKA (reference sequence). TCR beta cDNA was made by 5'RACE template switching with UMIs. TCRdb processed the 5' RACE reads again and assigns one entry to each CDR3 protein, with no DNA. This table lists about 260,000 distinct CDR3 sequences. Source material: blood T cells: a sorted CD56 or NKG2C T cell subset, CD4+ or CD8+ T cells, or bulk PBMC T cells (not recorded which). The rearrangement joins TRBV20-1 to TRBJ2-2. This TCR came from a woman between 18 and 70 years old in good health. CDR3: CSTDPTGELFF.